Detailed here is one T cell receptor (beta chain). These data originate in a study of blood T cell repertoires in COVID-19. This CDR3 has 14 residues. V lost 5 bases to trimming and J lost 7 bases, with 17 bases between them. CDR1 is SGHTA, CDR2 FQGNSA, per germline. The method was immunoSEQ multiplex PCR; TCRdb's version includes in-frame clones alone and lacks a portion of them. The data hold under 200,000 clones, with 80% to 90% observed a single time. The TCR was taken from a man in his 60s with acute or convalescent COVID-19. The sample consisted of peripheral blood. The chain uses TRBV7-2 and TRBJ1-2; D gene ambiguous. The CDR3 reads CASSPRVTITGYTF. CDR3 nucleotides: TGTGCCAGCAGCCCCCGGGTTACCATCACTGGCTACACCTTC.